The clone carrying this T cell receptor (beta chain) was recorded a few times. Both 60 Vbeta primers and 13 Jbeta primers went into the PCR. The protocol was immunoSEQ multiplex PCR, while the TCRdb copy is restricted to in-frame clones and leaves out a portion. This repertoire shows some 180,000 clones, about 9% found once; its top ten account for 1% to 1.5%. The source of the sample is a study of cytomegalovirus exposure and HLA in healthy donors. Germline V gene lookup returns CDR1 SNHLY and CDR2 FYNNEI. This CDR3 spans 14 amino acids. V lost 2 bases and J lost 8, with 12 bases in between. The genes are TRBV2 and TRBJ1-4; D gene uncertain. The source is a young woman in good health and CMV-seropositive. Sequencing input: PBMCs. CDR3 loop: CASSERLQEEKLFF. DNA of the CDR3: TGTGCCAGCAGTGAAAGGCTCCAGGAAGAAAAACTGTTTTTT. Variable domain in full (rest from reference TRBV2 and TRBJ1-4): EPEVTQTPSHQVTQMGQEVILRCVPISNHLYFYWYRQILGQKVEFLVSFYNNEISEKSEIFDDQFSVERPDGSNFTLKIRSTKLEDSAMYFCASSERLQEEKLFFGSGTQLSVL.